The 8 T cell receptor beta chains presented below share a single source sample, sequenced in a study of shared clonotypes between healthy human individuals. Method: immunoSEQ multiplex PCR; TCRdb's copy keeps in-frame clones and lacks some. This table has about 470,000 clones, roughly 77% appearing once. The sequencing sample was made of PBMCs. The receptors come from a woman aged 40 to 55 in good health. Some clones in this sample may be carry-over from other donors' samples.

This clone showed up just a few times. The genes are TRBV6-4 and TRBJ1-2, with 7 bases lining up with TRBD1. V was clipped by 5 bases and J by 4 bases; unmatched bases: 10. The CDR3 is made up of 15 amino acids. The germline V gene has CDR1 MRHNA and CDR2 SNTAGT. The CDR3 DNA sequence: TGTGCCAGCAGTCCGACAGGGTTTTTTAGCTATGGCTACACCTTC. This codes for CASSPTGFFSYGYTF.

The chain links TRBV18 to TRBJ2-7, with D possibly being TRBD1 (5 bases). The CDR3 contains 16 residues. V shed 3 bases and J shed 0 bases, with 15 bases lying between them. Germline assignment: CDR1 KGHSH and CDR2 LQKENI. CDR3 in DNA: TGTGCCAGCTCACCTTTGGACACTACTATCTCCTACGAGCAGTACTTC. It yields the protein CASSPLDTTISYEQYF.

About this clone itself: Distinct nucleotide sequences in the sample also encode this CDR3. This sequence joins TRBV5-1 and TRBJ2-5; D call uncertain. The CDR3 extends over 11 amino acids. V dropped 3 bases and J dropped 5 bases, with 5 bases sitting between them. Germline V gene lookup returns CDR1 SGHRS and CDR2 YFSETQ. CDR3 bases: TGCGCCAGCAGCTCTGGGGAGACCCAGTACTTC. Translated: CASSSGETQYF.

This clone was seen a handful of times. The chain uses TRBV29-1 and TRBJ1-4; 11 bases align to TRBD1. This CDR3 has 14 amino acids. Germline values: CDR1 SQVTM, CDR2 ANQGSEA. After removal of 7 bases from V and 11 bases from J, the junction contained 12 bases not matched to a gene. The DNA for the CDR3 is TGCAGCGCCAAGGAAGGACAGGGGGCGGGGAAACTGTTTTTT. It specifies CSAKEGQGAGKLFF.

This chain joins TRBV7-8 and TRBJ1-5; D call uncertain. The length of the CDR3 is 14 residues. Germline CDR1 and CDR2: SGHVS and FQNEAQ. The V and J ends lost 1 base and 3 bases respectively, with 7 bases between them. The CDR3 DNA is TGTGCCAGCAGCTTAGGGGGAAACAATCAGCCCCAGCATTTT. This translates into CASSLGGNNQPQHF. The full variable domain, completed using reference TRBV7-8 and TRBJ1-5, is GAGVSQSPRYKVAKRGQDVALRCDPISGHVSLFWYQQALGQGPEFLTYFQNEAQLDKSGLPSDRFFAERPEGSVSTLKIQRTQQEDSAVYLCASSLGGNNQPQHFGDGTRLSIL.

This chain connects TRBV2 to TRBJ2-5, with 7 bases identical to TRBD1. Germline V gene lookup returns CDR1 SNHLY and CDR2 FYNNEI. The V gene end was trimmed by 4 bases and the J gene end by 0 bases; junction bases not matched to a gene: 8. CDR3 length equals 16 residues. The CDR3 DNA reads as TGTGCCAGCAGTGGGGTCCCGGGACAGTACCAAGAGACCCAGTACTTC. Amino acid sequence: CASSGVPGQYQETQYF. Full variable domain (outside the CDR3, taken from reference TRBV2 and TRBJ2-5): EPEVTQTPSHQVTQMGQEVILRCVPISNHLYFYWYRQILGQKVEFLVSFYNNEISEKSEIFDDQFSVERPDGSNFTLKIRSTKLEDSAMYFCASSGVPGQYQETQYFGPGTRLLVL.

The chain combines TRBV6-1 with TRBJ1-4; D perhaps matches TRBD1 (5 bases). The germline V gene encodes CDR1 MNHNS and CDR2 SASEGT. V shed 5 bases and J shed 0 bases, with 10 bases lying between them. The CDR3 length is 15 residues. The CDR3 loop reads CASSRQLATNEKLFF. The CDR3 bases are TGTGCCAGCAGTAGACAGTTGGCAACTAATGAAAAACTGTTTTTT.

The chain uses TRBV7-3 and TRBJ1-1; tentative D call: TRBD1 (5 bases). This CDR3 has 14 amino acids. The germline V and J ends were trimmed by 6 bases and 8 bases, with 19 bases remaining between them. The V gene's germline CDR1 is SGHTA and CDR2 FQGTGA. The CDR3 loop reads CASRGTGAKGEAFF. The CDR3 DNA reads TGTGCCAGCAGAGGAACAGGCGCAAAAGGGGAAGCTTTCTTT.